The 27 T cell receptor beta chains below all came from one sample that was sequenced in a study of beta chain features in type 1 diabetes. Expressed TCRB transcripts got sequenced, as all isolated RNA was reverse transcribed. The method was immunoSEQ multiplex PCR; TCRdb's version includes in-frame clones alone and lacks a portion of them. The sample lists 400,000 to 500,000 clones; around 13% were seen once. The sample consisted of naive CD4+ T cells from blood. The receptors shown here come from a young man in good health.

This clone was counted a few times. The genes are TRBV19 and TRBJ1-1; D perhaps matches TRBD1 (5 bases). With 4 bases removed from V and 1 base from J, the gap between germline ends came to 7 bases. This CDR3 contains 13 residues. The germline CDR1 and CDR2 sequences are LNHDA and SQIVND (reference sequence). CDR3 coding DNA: TGTGCCAGTAGTAACACAGGGAACACTGAAGCTTTCTTT. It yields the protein CASSNTGNTEAFF.

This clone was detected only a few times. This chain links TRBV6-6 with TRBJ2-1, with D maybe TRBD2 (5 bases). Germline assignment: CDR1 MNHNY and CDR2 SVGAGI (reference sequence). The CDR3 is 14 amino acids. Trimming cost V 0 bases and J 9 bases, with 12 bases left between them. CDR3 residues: CASSYSRPEVEQFF. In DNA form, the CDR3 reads TGTGCCAGCAGTTACTCAAGACCGGAGGTTGAGCAGTTCTTC.

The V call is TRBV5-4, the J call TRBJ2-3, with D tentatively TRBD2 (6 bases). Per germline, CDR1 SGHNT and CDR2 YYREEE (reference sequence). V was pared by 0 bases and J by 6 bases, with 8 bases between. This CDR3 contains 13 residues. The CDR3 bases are TGTGCCAGCAGCTTGGCGGGGGAGGATACGCAGTATTTT. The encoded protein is CASSLAGEDTQYF.

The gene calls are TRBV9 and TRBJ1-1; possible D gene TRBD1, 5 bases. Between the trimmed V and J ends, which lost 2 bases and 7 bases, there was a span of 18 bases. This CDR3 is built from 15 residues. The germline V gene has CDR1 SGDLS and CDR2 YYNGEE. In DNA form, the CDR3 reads TGTGCCAGCAGCGTCGGGACGTCGATTTGGGGTGAAGCTTTCTTT. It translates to CASSVGTSIWGEAFF.

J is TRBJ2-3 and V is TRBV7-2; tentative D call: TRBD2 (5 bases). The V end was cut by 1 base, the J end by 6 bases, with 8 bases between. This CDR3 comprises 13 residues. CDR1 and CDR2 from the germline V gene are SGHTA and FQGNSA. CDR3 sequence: CASSLDREDTQYF. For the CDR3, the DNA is TGTGCCAGCAGCTTAGATAGGGAGGATACGCAGTATTTT.

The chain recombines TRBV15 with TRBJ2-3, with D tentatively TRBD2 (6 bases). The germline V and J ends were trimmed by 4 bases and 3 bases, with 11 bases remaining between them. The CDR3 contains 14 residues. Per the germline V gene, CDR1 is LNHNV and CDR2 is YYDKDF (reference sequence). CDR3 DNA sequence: TGTGCCACCAGCACCCGGGCGGGGACAGATACGCAGTATTTT. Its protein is CATSTRAGTDTQYF. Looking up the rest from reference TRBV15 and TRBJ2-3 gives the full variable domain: DAMVIQNPRYQVTQFGKPVTLSCSQTLNHNVMYWYQQKSSQAPKLLFHYYDKDFNNEADTPDNFQSRRPNTSFCFLDIRSPGLGDTAMYLCATSTRAGTDTQYFGPGTRLTVL.

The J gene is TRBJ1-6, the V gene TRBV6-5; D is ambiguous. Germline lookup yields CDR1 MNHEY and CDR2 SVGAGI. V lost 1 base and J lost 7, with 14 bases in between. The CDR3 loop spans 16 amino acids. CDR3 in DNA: TGTGCCAGCAGTTACTGGTCAAGGTCAGCAAATTCACCCCTCCACTTT. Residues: CASSYWSRSANSPLHF.

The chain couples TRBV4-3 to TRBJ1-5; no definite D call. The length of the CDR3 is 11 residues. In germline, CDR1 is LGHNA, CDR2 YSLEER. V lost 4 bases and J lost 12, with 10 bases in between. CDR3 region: CASSPYRGQHF. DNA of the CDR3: TGCGCCAGCAGCCCCTACAGAGGCCAGCATTTT.

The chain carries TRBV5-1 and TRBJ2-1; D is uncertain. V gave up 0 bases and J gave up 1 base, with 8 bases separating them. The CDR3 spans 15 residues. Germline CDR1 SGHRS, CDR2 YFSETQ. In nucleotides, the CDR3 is TGCGCCAGCAGCTTGGGGACCCCTTCCTACAATGAGCAGTTCTTC. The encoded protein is CASSLGTPSYNEQFF.

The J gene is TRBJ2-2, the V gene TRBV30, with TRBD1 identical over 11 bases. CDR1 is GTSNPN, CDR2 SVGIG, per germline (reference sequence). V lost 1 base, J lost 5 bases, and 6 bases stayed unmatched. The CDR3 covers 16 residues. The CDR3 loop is CAWSGTGGLRTGELFF. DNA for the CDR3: TGTGCCTGGAGTGGGACAGGGGGCCTGAGGACCGGGGAGCTGTTTTTT.

CDR3 sequence: CASSPALLASYEQYF. CDR3 DNA sequence: TGTGCCAGCAGTCCCGCTCTACTAGCCTCCTACGAGCAGTACTTC. The chain is built from TRBV27 and TRBJ2-7, with D perhaps TRBD2 (6 bases). Germline assignment: CDR1 MNHEY and CDR2 SMNVEV (reference sequence). V shed 5 bases and J shed 0 bases, with 14 bases lying between them. This CDR3 contains 15 residues.

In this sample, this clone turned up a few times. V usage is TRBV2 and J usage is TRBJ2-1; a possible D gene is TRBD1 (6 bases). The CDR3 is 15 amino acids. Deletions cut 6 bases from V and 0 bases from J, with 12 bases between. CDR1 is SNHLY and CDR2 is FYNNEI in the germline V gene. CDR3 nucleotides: TGTGCCAGCAGGGGGGCGCCAAACTCCTACAATGAGCAGTTCTTC. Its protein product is CASRGAPNSYNEQFF.

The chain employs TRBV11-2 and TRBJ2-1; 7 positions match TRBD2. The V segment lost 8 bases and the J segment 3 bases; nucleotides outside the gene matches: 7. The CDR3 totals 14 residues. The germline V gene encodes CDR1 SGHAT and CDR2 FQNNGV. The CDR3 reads CASSGTSVYNEQFF. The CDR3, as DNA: TGTGCCAGCTCAGGAACTAGCGTCTACAATGAGCAGTTCTTC.

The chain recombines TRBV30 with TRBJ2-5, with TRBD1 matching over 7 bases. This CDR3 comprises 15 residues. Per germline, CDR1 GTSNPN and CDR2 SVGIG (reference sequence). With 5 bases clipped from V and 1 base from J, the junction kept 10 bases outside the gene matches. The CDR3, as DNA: TGTGCCTGGGAGAGACAGGGTAATTTCCAAGAGACCCAGTACTTC. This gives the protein CAWERQGNFQETQYF. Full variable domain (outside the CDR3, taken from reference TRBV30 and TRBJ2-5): SQTIHQWPATLVQPVGSPLSLECTVEGTSNPNLYWYRQAAGRGLQLLFYSVGIGQISSEVPQNLSASRPQDRQFILSSKKLLLSDSGFYLCAWERQGNFQETQYFGPGTRLLVL.

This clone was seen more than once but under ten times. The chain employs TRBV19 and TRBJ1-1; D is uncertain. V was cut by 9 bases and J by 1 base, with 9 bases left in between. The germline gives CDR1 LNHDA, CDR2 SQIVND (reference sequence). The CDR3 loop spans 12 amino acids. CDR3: CASLRRNTEAFF. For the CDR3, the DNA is TGTGCCAGCTTACGGAGGAACACTGAAGCTTTCTTT. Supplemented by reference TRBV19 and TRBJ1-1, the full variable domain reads DGGITQSPKYLFRKEGQNVTLSCEQNLNHDAMYWYRQDPGQGLRLIYYSQIVNDFQKGDIAEGYSVSREKKESFPLTVTSAQKNPTAFYLCASLRRNTEAFFGQGTRLTVV.

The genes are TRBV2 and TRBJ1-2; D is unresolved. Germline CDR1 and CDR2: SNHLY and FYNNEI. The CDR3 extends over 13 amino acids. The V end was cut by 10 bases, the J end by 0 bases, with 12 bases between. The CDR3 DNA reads TGTGCCATAGGACGGCTAGCTAACTATGGCTACACCTTC. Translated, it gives CAIGRLANYGYTF.

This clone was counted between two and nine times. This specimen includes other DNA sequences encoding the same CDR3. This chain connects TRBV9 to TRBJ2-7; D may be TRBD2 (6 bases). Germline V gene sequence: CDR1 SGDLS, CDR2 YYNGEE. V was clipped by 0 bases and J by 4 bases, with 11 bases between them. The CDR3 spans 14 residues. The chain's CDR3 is CASSVAGGGYEQYF. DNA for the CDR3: TGTGCCAGCAGCGTAGCAGGAGGAGGGTACGAGCAGTACTTC.

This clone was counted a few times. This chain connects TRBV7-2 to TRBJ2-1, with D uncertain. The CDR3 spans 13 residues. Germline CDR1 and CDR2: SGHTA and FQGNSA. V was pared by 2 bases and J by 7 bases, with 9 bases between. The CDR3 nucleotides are TGTGCCAGCAGCTTAAGGCTACTAAATGAGCAGTTCTTC. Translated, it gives CASSLRLLNEQFF.

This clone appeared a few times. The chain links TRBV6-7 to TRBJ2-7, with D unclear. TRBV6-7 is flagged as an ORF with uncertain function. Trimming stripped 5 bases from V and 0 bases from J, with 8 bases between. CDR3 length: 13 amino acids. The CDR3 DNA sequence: TGTGCCAGCAGTGCCGCGGTCTCCTACGAGCAGTACTTC. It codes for CASSAAVSYEQYF.

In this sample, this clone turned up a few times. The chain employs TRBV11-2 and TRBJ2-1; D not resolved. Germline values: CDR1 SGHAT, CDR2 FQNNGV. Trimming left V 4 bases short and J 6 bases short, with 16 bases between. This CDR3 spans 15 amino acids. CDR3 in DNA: TGTGCCAGCAGCTCGGACGTTTACTGGGTCAATGAGCAGTTCTTC. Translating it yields CASSSDVYWVNEQFF.

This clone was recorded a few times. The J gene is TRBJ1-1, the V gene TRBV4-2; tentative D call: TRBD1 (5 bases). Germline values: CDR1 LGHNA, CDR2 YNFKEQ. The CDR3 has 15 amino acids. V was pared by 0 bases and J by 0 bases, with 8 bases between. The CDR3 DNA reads TGTGCCAGCAGCCAAGAAGACAGCCTGAACACTGAAGCTTTCTTT. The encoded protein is CASSQEDSLNTEAFF.

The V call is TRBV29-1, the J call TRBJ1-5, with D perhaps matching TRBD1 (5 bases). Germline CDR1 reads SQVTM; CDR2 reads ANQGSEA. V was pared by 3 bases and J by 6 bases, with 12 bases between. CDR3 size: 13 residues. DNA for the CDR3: TGCAGCGTTGATTTGGGGGGAGGTCAGCCCCAGCATTTT. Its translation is CSVDLGGGQPQHF.

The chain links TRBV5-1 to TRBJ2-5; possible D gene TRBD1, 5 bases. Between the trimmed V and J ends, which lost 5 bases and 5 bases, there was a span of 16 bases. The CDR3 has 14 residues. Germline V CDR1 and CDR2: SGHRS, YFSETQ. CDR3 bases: TGCGCCAGCAGTGCAGGGTCCCAACGCGAGACCCAGTACTTC. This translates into CASSAGSQRETQYF.

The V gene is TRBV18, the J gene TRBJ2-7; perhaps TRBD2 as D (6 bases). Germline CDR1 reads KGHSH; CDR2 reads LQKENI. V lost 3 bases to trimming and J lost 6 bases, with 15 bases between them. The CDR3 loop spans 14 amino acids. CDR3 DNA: TGTGCCAGCTCACCCACCGGGACTTCTCTCGAGCAGTACTTC. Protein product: CASSPTGTSLEQYF. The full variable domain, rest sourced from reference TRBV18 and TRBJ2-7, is NAGVMQNPRHLVRRRGQEARLRCSPMKGHSHVYWYRQLPEEGLKFMVYLQKENIIDESGMPKERFSAEFPKEGPSILRIQQVVRGDSAAYFCASSPTGTSLEQYFGPGTRLTVT.

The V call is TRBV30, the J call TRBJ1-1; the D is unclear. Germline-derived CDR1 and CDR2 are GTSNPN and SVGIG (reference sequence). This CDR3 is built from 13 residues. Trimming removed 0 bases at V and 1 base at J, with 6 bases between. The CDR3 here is CAWSVKANTEAFF. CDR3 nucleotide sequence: TGTGCCTGGAGTGTAAAGGCGAACACTGAAGCTTTCTTT. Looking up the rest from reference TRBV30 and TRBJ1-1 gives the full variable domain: SQTIHQWPATLVQPVGSPLSLECTVEGTSNPNLYWYRQAAGRGLQLLFYSVGIGQISSEVPQNLSASRPQDRQFILSSKKLLLSDSGFYLCAWSVKANTEAFFGQGTRLTVV.

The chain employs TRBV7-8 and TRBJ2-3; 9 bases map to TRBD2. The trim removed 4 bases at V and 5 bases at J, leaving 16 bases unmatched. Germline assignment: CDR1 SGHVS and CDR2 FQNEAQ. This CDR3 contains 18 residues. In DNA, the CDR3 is TGTGCCAGCAGCTCCTTCAGGTTGGGCGGGAGGGCCGAAGATACGCAGTATTTT. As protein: CASSSFRLGGRAEDTQYF.

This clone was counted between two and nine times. The CDR3 bases are TGTGCCAGCAGCTTACAGGGGTTCACTGAAGCTTTCTTT. Encoded protein: CASSLQGFTEAFF. V is TRBV7-2 and J is TRBJ1-1; D perhaps matches TRBD1 (6 bases). V was clipped by 2 bases and J by 4 bases, with 8 bases between them. The CDR3 consists of 13 residues. Germline lookup yields CDR1 SGHTA and CDR2 FQGNSA.